Shown below are 6 T cell receptor beta chains from a single sample sequenced in a study of tumor-infiltrating lymphocytes in primary liver carcinoma. The authors made TCR beta cDNA from 500 to 600 ng total RNA with a constant-region primer. Each TCR beta library was derived from three nested multiplex PCR rounds that employed slightly modified ARM-PCR. The study ran its first two PCR rounds for roughly 11 cycles each, using TRBV1-TRBV30 forward primers and a C-beta reverse primer. TCRdb independently ran MiXCR on the multiplex PCR reads; one entry per CDR3 protein. The sample yields about 78,000 distinct CDR3 sequences, more than 60% seen once. From around 18-30 mg of unsorted bulk tissue, DNA and RNA were co-extracted together. The material sequenced was liver tumor tissue from sampling region 4. Subset noted: tumor region T4, right-lateral pole. The receptors shown here come from a man aged 40-55 years with primary liver carcinoma and hepatitis B virus infection.

The chain recombines TRBV29-1 with TRBJ2-1; 8 bases line up with TRBD2. Germline lookup yields CDR1 SQVTM and CDR2 ANQGSEA. This CDR3 spans 13 amino acids. V trimming: 8 bases; J trimming: 5 bases; junction bases outside the gene matches: 8. The CDR3 coding sequence is TGCAGCCTACCGGGACTAGGAGACAATGAGCAGTTCTTC. It specifies CSLPGLGDNEQFF.

This chain uses TRBV6-5 with TRBJ2-7, with 11 bases matching TRBD2. Losses at the gene ends were 3 bases for V and 7 bases for J; bases not matched to a gene: 11. This CDR3 spans 16 amino acids. The V gene's germline CDR1 is MNHEY and CDR2 SVGAGI. In nucleotides, the CDR3 is TGTGCCAGCAGTTATAATCCGCTAGCGGGAGGCTATGAGCAGTACTTC. The encoded protein is CASSYNPLAGGYEQYF.

Worth noting for this clonotype: A much larger clone sits a single nucleotide away, making a read error possible. The chain employs TRBV6-4 and TRBJ2-6, with D perhaps matching TRBD1 (5 bases). The CDR3 covers 15 residues. Germline loops: CDR1 MRHNA, CDR2 SNTAGT. CDR3 sequence (DNA): TGTGTCAGCAGTGACGACAGCTCTGGGGCCAACGTCCTGACTTTC. Protein sequence: CVSSDDSSGANVLTF.

This clonotype has ten or more counts. V usage is TRBV20-1 and J usage is TRBJ2-1; TRBD2 matches 8 bases. The germline V gene has CDR1 DFQATT and CDR2 SNEGSKA (reference sequence). This CDR3 spans 15 amino acids. After removal of 6 bases from V and 8 bases from J, the junction contained 15 bases not matched to a gene. CDR3 amino acids: CSASDGREGLDEQFF. The CDR3 nucleotides are TGCAGTGCCTCGGACGGGAGGGAGGGCCTGGATGAGCAGTTCTTC.

Ten or more counts support this clonotype. The rearrangement links TRBV5-1 to TRBJ2-5; TRBD2 matches 7 bases. J gave up 3 bases and V 5 bases, and 4 bases lay outside the gene matches. In germline, CDR1 is SGHRS, CDR2 YFSETQ. The CDR3 consists of 13 residues. CDR3 in amino acids: CASSGGGEETQYF. DNA for the CDR3: TGCGCCAGCAGTGGGGGGGGAGAAGAGACCCAGTACTTC.

As DNA, the CDR3 is TGTGCCAGCAGCCATTTGAATACCGGGGAGCTGTTTTTT. As protein: CASSHLNTGELFF. This chain links TRBV14 with TRBJ2-2, with D unclear. Germline CDR1 reads SGHDN; CDR2 reads FVKESK. Trimming shortened V by 3 bases and J by 5 bases, and 7 bases separated the two germline ends. The CDR3 consists of 13 residues.